These 15 T cell receptor beta chains were sequenced from one sample in a study of T cell changes during pregnancy in multiple sclerosis. The table came from immunoSEQ multiplex PCR; TCRdb's copy has only in-frame clones and leaves some out. The table lists roughly 70,000 clones, about 90% of them singletons, with about 2.5% in the top ten. The sample consisted of peripheral blood, taken in the first trimester of pregnancy. The source is a female donor with multiple sclerosis, enrolled in a pregnancy study.

This clone occurred once. V usage is TRBV15 and J usage is TRBJ2-5; TRBD1 aligns across 8 bases. V lost 0 bases, J lost 3 bases, and 9 bases stayed unmatched. The CDR3 runs 17 residues. Germline values: CDR1 LNHNV, CDR2 YYDKDF (reference sequence). Here the CDR3 reads CATSRDLDRVREETQYF. CDR3 sequence (DNA): TGTGCCACCAGCAGAGATTTGGACAGGGTCCGGGAAGAGACCCAGTACTTC.

The chain links TRBV18 to TRBJ1-1; D unclear. The germline V gene has CDR1 KGHSH and CDR2 LQKENI. This CDR3 spans 13 amino acids. Trimming took 2 bases from V and 1 from J, leaving 5 bases between them. The CDR3 coding sequence is TGTGCCAGCTCACCAGAGAGGAACACTGAAGCTTTCTTT. Its translation: CASSPERNTEAFF. The full variable domain, in which reference TRBV18 and TRBJ1-1 provide the parts outside the CDR3, is NAGVMQNPRHLVRRRGQEARLRCSPMKGHSHVYWYRQLPEEGLKFMVYLQKENIIDESGMPKERFSAEFPKEGPSILRIQQVVRGDSAAYFCASSPERNTEAFFGQGTRLTVV.

The chain combines TRBV27 with TRBJ2-1; TRBD2 matches 14 bases. Germline-derived CDR1 and CDR2 are MNHEY and SMNVEV (reference sequence). There are 17 residues in the CDR3. J lost 7 bases, V lost 4 bases, and 9 bases had no gene match. The chain's CDR3 is CASSSGKGLAGVNEQFF. In DNA, the CDR3 is TGTGCCAGCAGTTCAGGAAAGGGACTAGCGGGGGTTAATGAGCAGTTCTTC.

V gene TRBV5-1 combines with J gene TRBJ2-4; maybe TRBD2 (5 bases). V shed 6 bases and J shed 2 bases, with 15 bases lying between them. This CDR3 region has 15 residues. CDR1 and CDR2 (germline): SGHRS, YFSETQ. CDR3 amino acids: CASNYVRVPKNIQYF. The CDR3 DNA follows: TGCGCCAGCAACTACGTGAGGGTGCCCAAAAACATTCAGTACTTC.

The chain joins TRBV19 to TRBJ1-1; D is unclear. The CDR3 totals 13 residues. Germline CDR1 reads LNHDA; CDR2 reads SQIVND (reference sequence). Trimming took off 5 bases at V and 4 bases at J, with 11 bases between the two ends. CDR3 loop: CASSPHIATEAFF. The CDR3 DNA reads as TGTGCCAGTAGTCCCCACATTGCCACTGAAGCTTTCTTT. Full variable domain (remainder filled in from reference TRBV19 and TRBJ1-1): DGGITQSPKYLFRKEGQNVTLSCEQNLNHDAMYWYRQDPGQGLRLIYYSQIVNDFQKGDIAEGYSVSREKKESFPLTVTSAQKNPTAFYLCASSPHIATEAFFGQGTRLTVV.

This chain connects TRBV19 to TRBJ1-1, with 8 positions matching TRBD1. Germline CDR1 reads LNHDA; CDR2 reads SQIVND (reference sequence). The CDR3 runs to 14 residues. The trim removed 7 bases at V and 4 bases at J, leaving 8 bases unmatched. The DNA of the CDR3 is TGTGCCAGTACCTCGACAGGGGTGGTCACTGAAGCTTTCTTT. Amino acid sequence: CASTSTGVVTEAFF.

V and J are TRBV28 and TRBJ1-1; D gene uncertain. Germline CDR1 is MDHEN and CDR2 is SYDVKM. This CDR3 spans 13 amino acids. Trimming pared 2 bases from V and 1 base from J, leaving 5 bases between. CDR3 sequence reads: CASSLLGNTEAFF. CDR3 coding DNA: TGTGCCAGCAGTTTACTAGGGAACACTGAAGCTTTCTTT.

The chain combines TRBV28 with TRBJ2-7, with TRBD2 matching over 9 bases. The CDR3 has 16 amino acids. Unmatched junction bases numbered 10, after V lost 3 bases and J lost 4 bases. Germline V gene sequence: CDR1 MDHEN, CDR2 SYDVKM. CDR3 residues: CASSFSGSGRRYEQYF. In DNA, the CDR3 is TGTGCCAGCAGTTTTAGCGGGAGTGGGAGAAGATACGAGCAGTACTTC. Full variable domain (rest looked up from reference TRBV28 and TRBJ2-7): DVKVTQSSRYLVKRTGEKVFLECVQDMDHENMFWYRQDPGLGLRLIYFSYDVKMKEKGDIPEGYSVSREKKERFSLILESASTNQTSMYLCASSFSGSGRRYEQYFGPGTRLTVT.

The count of this clone is one. The chain's CDR3 is CASSYSGGNQPQHF. CDR3 DNA sequence: TGTGCCAGCAGTTACTCGGGAGGGAATCAGCCCCAGCATTTT. V gene TRBV6-5 combines with J gene TRBJ1-5; D gene uncertain. The CDR3 totals 14 residues. Germline lookup yields CDR1 MNHEY and CDR2 SVGAGI. Trimming removed 0 bases at V and 4 bases at J, with 7 bases between.

This chain uses TRBV30 with TRBJ2-3; 12 nucleotides agree with TRBD2. The CDR3 sequence is 15 residues long. After removal of 7 bases from V and 0 bases from J, the junction contained 5 bases not matched to a gene. Per germline, CDR1 GTSNPN and CDR2 SVGIG (reference sequence). The CDR3, as DNA: TGTGCCTTCGGGACTAGCGGGTCTAGCACAGATACGCAGTATTTT. It codes for CAFGTSGSSTDTQYF.

The gene calls are TRBV6-6 and TRBJ1-2; 9 bases are shared with TRBD1. Germline trimming cut 7 bases from V and 1 base from J; bases unmatched to any gene: 10. The germline CDR1 and CDR2 sequences are MNHNY and SVGAGI (reference sequence). The length of the CDR3 is 16 residues. This CDR3 reads CASTLRGTGSNYGYTF. CDR3 DNA sequence: TGTGCCAGCACTCTTAGGGGGACAGGGAGTAACTATGGCTACACCTTC.

The chain uses TRBV5-6 and TRBJ1-1, with D perhaps matching TRBD1 (6 bases). This CDR3 comprises 13 residues. CDR1 and CDR2 from the germline V gene are SGHDT and YYEEEE. Trimming removed 4 bases from V and 1 base from J, with 8 bases in between. The CDR3 DNA reads TGTGCCAGCAGCCCGACAGGGAACACTGAAGCTTTCTTT. Encoded protein: CASSPTGNTEAFF. The full variable domain, rest sourced from reference TRBV5-6 and TRBJ1-1, is DAGVTQSPTHLIKTRGQQVTLRCSPKSGHDTVSWYQQALGQGPQFIFQYYEEEERQRGNFPDRFSGHQFPNYSSELNVNALLLGDSALYLCASSPTGNTEAFFGQGTRLTVV.

The chain is built from TRBV19 and TRBJ2-1, with 8 bases matching TRBD2. V dropped 3 bases and J dropped 6; count of bases not matched to a gene: 4. The CDR3 is made up of 14 amino acids. Per the germline V gene, CDR1 is LNHDA and CDR2 is SQIVND (reference sequence). CDR3 DNA: TGTGCCAGTAGTATCAGCGGGAGAGGCAATGAGCAGTTCTTC. It specifies CASSISGRGNEQFF. Filled out from reference TRBV19 and TRBJ2-1, the complete variable domain reads DGGITQSPKYLFRKEGQNVTLSCEQNLNHDAMYWYRQDPGQGLRLIYYSQIVNDFQKGDIAEGYSVSREKKESFPLTVTSAQKNPTAFYLCASSISGRGNEQFFGPGTRLTVL.

The chain joins TRBV7-2 to TRBJ2-3; 11 nucleotides align to TRBD2. V trimming: 4 bases; J trimming: 6 bases; junction bases outside the gene matches: 6. The germline gives CDR1 SGHTA, CDR2 FQGNSA. The CDR3 loop spans 15 amino acids. CDR3 bases: TGTGCCAGCAGCTCCCTACTAGCGGGAGCGGATACGCAGTATTTT. This gives the protein CASSSLLAGADTQYF.

This clone has a single count. The chain couples TRBV19 to TRBJ1-1; 8 bases are shared with TRBD1. CDR1 and CDR2 from the germline V gene are LNHDA and SQIVND (reference sequence). Trimming took 4 bases from V and 0 from J; bases not matched to a gene: 7. The CDR3 loop spans 16 amino acids. CDR3 protein: CASSTVPDRVNTEAFF. CDR3 nucleotides: TGTGCCAGTAGTACCGTACCGGACAGGGTGAACACTGAAGCTTTCTTT.